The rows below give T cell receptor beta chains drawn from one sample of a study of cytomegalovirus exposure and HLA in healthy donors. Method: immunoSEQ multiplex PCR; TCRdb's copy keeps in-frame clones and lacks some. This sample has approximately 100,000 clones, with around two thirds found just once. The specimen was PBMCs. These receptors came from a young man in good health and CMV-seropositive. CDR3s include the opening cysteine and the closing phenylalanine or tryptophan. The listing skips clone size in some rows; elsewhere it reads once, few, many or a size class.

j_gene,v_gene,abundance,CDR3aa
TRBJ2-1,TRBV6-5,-,CASQPGQGNNEQFF
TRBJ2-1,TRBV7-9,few,CASSLRGNSYNEQFF
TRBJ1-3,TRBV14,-,CASSIQGVGTIYF
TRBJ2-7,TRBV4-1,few,CASSQRWGGYYEQYF
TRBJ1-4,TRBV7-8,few,CASSFHRVWGEKLFF
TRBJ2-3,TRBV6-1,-,CASRAGRGRGDTQYF
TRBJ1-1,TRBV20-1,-,CSASDGTEAFF
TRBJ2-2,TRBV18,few,CASSLWMDSETGELFF
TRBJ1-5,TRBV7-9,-,CASSFGGDSQPQHF
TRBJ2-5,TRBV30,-,CAWTAGLAGGRQETQYF
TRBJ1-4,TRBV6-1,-,CASSARIFNEKLFF
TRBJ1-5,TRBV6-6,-,CASSRGDSMGAQHF
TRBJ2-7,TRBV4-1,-,CASSQDAGRYEQYF
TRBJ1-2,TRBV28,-,CASRITGANYGYTF
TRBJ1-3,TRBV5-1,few,CASSLFWPGAGNTIYF
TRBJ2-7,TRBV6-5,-,CASRRWEGGDEQYF
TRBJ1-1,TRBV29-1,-,CSVAKDRSNTEAFF
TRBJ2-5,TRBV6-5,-,CASSLGRGLSETQYF
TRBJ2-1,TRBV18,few,CASSPAGDNEQFF
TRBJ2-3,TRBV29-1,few,CSVYPGTATDTQYF
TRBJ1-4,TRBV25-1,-,CASSIGQTNEKLFF
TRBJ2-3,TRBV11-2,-,CASGLTDTQYF
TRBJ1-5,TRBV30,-,CAWRTGSNQPQHF
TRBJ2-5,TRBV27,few,CASSAYSGTGQETQYF
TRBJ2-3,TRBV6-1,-,CASSEMGARTDTQYF
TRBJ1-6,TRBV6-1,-,CASSDGTGNSPLHF
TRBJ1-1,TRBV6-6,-,CASSYRQLIEAFF
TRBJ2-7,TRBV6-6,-,CASSYNGGNEQYF
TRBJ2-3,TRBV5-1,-,CASSLERGDTDTQYF
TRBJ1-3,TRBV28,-,CASSLWSSGNTIYF
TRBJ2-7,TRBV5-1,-,CASSFGATSDSEQYF
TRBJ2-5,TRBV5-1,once,CASSAERGGLETQYF
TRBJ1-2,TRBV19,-,CASNLREGGYTF
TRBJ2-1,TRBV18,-,CASSLHVTGTGESEQFF
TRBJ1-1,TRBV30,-,CAWRAWQGATTEAFF